A selection of T cell receptor beta chains follows, all from one sample in a study of OX40 agonist ivuxolimab in advanced cancers. Only in-frame clones appear in the TCRdb table, and some are missing; sequencing was by immunoSEQ multiplex PCR. The sample yields around 100,000 clones, approximately 90% seen once. Sequences were derived from CD4+ or CD8+ T cells sorted from blood, sampled in a trial of the OX40 agonist ivuxolimab. These receptor sequences come from an adult with an advanced solid tumor such as melanoma, head and neck, liver or kidney cancer. Both conserved end residues are part of each CDR3. The order of the fields is CDR3 protein, CDR3 DNA, clone size, D gene, V gene, J gene. The D gene is left open where the match is weak. Part of the rows lack a size; the others show once, few, many or a class for expanded clones.

CASSRAGWGRKTDTQYF	TGTGCCAGCAGCCGAGCAGGTTGGGGAAGGAAGACAGATACGCAGTATTTT	-	-	TRBV7-9	TRBJ2-3
CASSGWGVPGEQYF	TGTGCCAGCAGCGGGTGGGGAGTTCCGGGCGAGCAGTACTTC	-	-	TRBV5-6	TRBJ2-7
CASSWATYSGQGANSPLHF	TGTGCCAGCAGCTGGGCCACTTATTCGGGACAGGGGGCTAATTCACCCCTCCACTTT	-	TRBD1	TRBV7-8	TRBJ1-6
CASSELGQVPDTQYF	TGTGCCAGCAGTGAACTGGGACAGGTGCCAGATACGCAGTATTTT	-	TRBD1	TRBV2	TRBJ2-3
CASSLVPSGGLDTQYF	TGCGCCAGCAGCTTGGTTCCTAGCGGGGGATTAGATACGCAGTATTTT	-	TRBD2	TRBV5-1	TRBJ2-3
CASSLPVGAGGELFF	TGTGCCAGCAGCCTTCCGGTTGGCGCGGGCGGGGAGCTGTTTTTT	-	-	TRBV7-9	TRBJ2-2
CAVLREGTYNEQFF	TGTGCCGTCTTGCGGGAGGGAACCTACAATGAGCAGTTCTTC	few	TRBD2	TRBV27	TRBJ2-1
CASSRQGTGPGNTIYF	TGTGCCAGCAGCAGGCAAGGGACAGGGCCTGGAAACACCATATATTTT	-	TRBD1	TRBV11-2	TRBJ1-3
CASSFAGATYGYTF	TGCGCCAGCAGCTTCGCGGGGGCGACCTATGGCTACACCTTC	-	-	TRBV5-1	TRBJ1-2
CASSRTGDEQYF	TGTGCCAGCAGCAGGACAGGGGACGAGCAGTACTTC	few	TRBD1	TRBV11-2	TRBJ2-7
CASSYSRGLEQFF	TGTGCCAGCAGTTACTCGAGGGGTCTCGAGCAGTTCTTC	-	-	TRBV6-5	TRBJ2-1
CASSGNRGQGYQPQHF	TGTGCCAGCAGTGGCAATAGGGGACAGGGCTATCAGCCCCAGCATTTT	-	TRBD1	TRBV2	TRBJ1-5
CASSLVLAGGRETQYF	TGTGCCAGCAGCTTAGTACTAGCGGGGGGTAGAGAGACCCAGTACTTC	-	TRBD2	TRBV7-8	TRBJ2-5
CAAGRTGPNNEKLFF	TGTGCAGCCGGTCGGACGGGGCCGAATAATGAAAAACTGTTTTTT	-	-	TRBV6-1	TRBJ1-4
CASGSSGRLHEQFF	TGTGCTAGTGGTTCTAGCGGGAGATTACATGAGCAGTTCTTC	-	TRBD2	TRBV12-5	TRBJ2-1
CASRYIGLGKGNEQYF	TGTGCCAGCAGATATATAGGACTAGGAAAGGGTAACGAGCAGTACTTC	-	TRBD2	TRBV28	TRBJ2-7
CASSPLPRSEQYF	TGTGCCAGCAGTCCTTTACCCCGGAGCGAGCAGTACTTC	-	-	TRBV6-6	TRBJ2-7
CAAADSTYEQYF	TGTGCCGCCGCGGACTCTACCTACGAGCAGTACTTC	-	-	TRBV10-3	TRBJ2-7
CASSERRTAANEKLFF	TGTGCCAGCAGCGAACGTCGGACAGCCGCTAATGAAAAACTGTTTTTT	-	-	TRBV7-9	TRBJ1-4
CASSPRPRENEQFF	TGTGCCAGTAGTCCTAGGCCCAGAGAAAATGAGCAGTTCTTC	once	-	TRBV19	TRBJ2-1
CAWSVRGRTGELFF	TGTGCCTGGAGTGTACGTGGGAGGACCGGGGAGCTGTTTTTT	-	-	TRBV30	TRBJ2-2
CASKSGGPPYEQYF	TGTGCCAGCAAATCCGGGGGGCCTCCCTACGAGCAGTACTTC	-	-	TRBV6-5	TRBJ2-7
CASSVDTGTYGYTF	TGTGCCAGCAGCGTAGACACAGGGACCTATGGCTACACCTTC	-	-	TRBV9	TRBJ1-2
CASSRRLGEAFF	TGTGCCAGCAGCCGGCGGCTAGGTGAAGCTTTCTTT	-	-	TRBV5-6	TRBJ1-1
CASSWGNRGTAGELFF	TGTGCCAGCAGCTGGGGGAACAGGGGTACCGCCGGGGAGCTGTTTTTT	-	TRBD1	TRBV5-4	TRBJ2-2
CASSLTPGQGARYEQFF	TGTGCCAGCAGCTTAACTCCGGGACAGGGGGCGCGGTATGAGCAGTTCTTC	-	TRBD1	TRBV7-9	TRBJ2-1
CASSLQGAYEQYF	TGTGCCAGCAGTTTGCAGGGGGCGTACGAGCAGTACTTC	-	TRBD1	TRBV6-6	TRBJ2-7
CASSPNPNYGYTF	TGTGCCAGCTCACCAAATCCGAACTATGGCTACACCTTC	once	-	TRBV18	TRBJ1-2
CASRRVAGPTDTQYF	TGTGCCAGCCGAAGGGTAGCGGGACCCACAGATACGCAGTATTTT	-	TRBD2	TRBV6-1	TRBJ2-3
CASSPGQGSNQPQHF	TGTGCCAGCAGCCCCGGACAGGGCTCCAATCAGCCCCAGCATTTT	-	TRBD1	TRBV11-1	TRBJ1-5
CASSQKNRLVAFPDTQYF	TGCGCCAGCAGCCAAAAGAATCGGCTAGTTGCGTTTCCAGATACGCAGTATTTT	once	-	TRBV4-1	TRBJ2-3
CASSLAGSGHMNTEAFF	TGTGCCAGCAGCTTGGCCGGGTCAGGCCACATGAACACTGAAGCTTTCTTT	-	-	TRBV5-5	TRBJ1-1
CASSVDFGTQYF	TGTGCCAGCAGCGTAGATTTCGGGACCCAGTACTTC	-	-	TRBV9	TRBJ2-5
CASSLDSRNQPQHF	TGCGCCAGCAGCTTGGACAGTCGGAATCAGCCCCAGCATTTT	-	-	TRBV5-1	TRBJ1-5
CASSSQNPLLAGGTDTQYF	TGTGCCAGCAGCTCCCAAAACCCCTTACTAGCGGGAGGCACAGATACGCAGTATTTT	-	TRBD2	TRBV11-2	TRBJ2-3